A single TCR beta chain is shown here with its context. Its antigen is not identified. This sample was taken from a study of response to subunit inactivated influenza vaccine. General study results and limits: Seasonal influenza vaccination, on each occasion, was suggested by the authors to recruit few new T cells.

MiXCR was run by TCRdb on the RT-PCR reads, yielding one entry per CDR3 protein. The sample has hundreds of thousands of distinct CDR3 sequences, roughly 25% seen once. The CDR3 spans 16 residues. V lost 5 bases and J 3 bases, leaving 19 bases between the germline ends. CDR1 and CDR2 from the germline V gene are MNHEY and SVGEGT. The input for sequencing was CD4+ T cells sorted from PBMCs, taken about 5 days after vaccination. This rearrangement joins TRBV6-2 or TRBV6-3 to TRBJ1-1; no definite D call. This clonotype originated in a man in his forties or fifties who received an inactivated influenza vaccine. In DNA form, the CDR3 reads TGTGCCAGCAGTACCCCTCCAGGAATGGCTTACACTGAAGCTTTCTTT. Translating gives CASSTPPGMAYTEAFF.